The 24 T cell receptor beta chains below were found in one sample sequenced in a study of early stage breast cancer tumors. Libraries were prepared by immunoSEQ multiplex PCR; TCRdb keeps only in-frame clonotypes and omits some of them. The sample consists of roughly 40,000 clones, roughly 69% of them appearing once. The sequencing input was blood. The receptor source for this set is a person aged 50-59 years with breast cancer.

By share, this clone ranks as medium-sized. The V gene is TRBV19, the J gene TRBJ1-5; D is unclear. In germline, CDR1 is LNHDA, CDR2 SQIVND (reference sequence). The V end lost 4 bases, the J end lost 1 base, and 5 bases lay between the germline ends. This CDR3 is built from 13 residues. CDR3 in amino acids: CASSRASNQPQHF. In DNA, the CDR3 is TGTGCCAGTAGTAGGGCAAGCAATCAGCCCCAGCATTTT.

This sequence joins TRBV5-1 and TRBJ1-1, with D possibly TRBD1 on 5 matching bases. V lost 4 bases, J lost 3 bases, and 16 bases lay in between. The CDR3 covers 15 residues. Germline CDR1 reads SGHRS; CDR2 reads YFSETQ. The CDR3 DNA sequence: TGCGCCAGCAGCCCTGAAACAGGAATTGACACTGAAGCTTTCTTT. Its translation is CASSPETGIDTEAFF.

The V and J genes are TRBV5-1 and TRBJ2-1, with TRBD2 matching over 10 bases. The trim removed 0 bases at V and 6 bases at J, leaving 3 bases unmatched. Germline V lookup: CDR1 SGHRS, CDR2 YFSETQ. This CDR3 region has 15 residues. The CDR3 nucleotides read TGCGCCAGCAGCTTGGTGGGGACTAGCGCCAATGAGCAGTTCTTC. It is translated as CASSLVGTSANEQFF. The entire variable domain, with the rest obtained from reference TRBV5-1 and TRBJ2-1, is as follows: KAGVTQTPRYLIKTRGQQVTLSCSPISGHRSVSWYQQTPGQGLQFLFEYFSETQRNKGNFPGRFSGRQFSNSRSEMNVSTLELGDSALYLCASSLVGTSANEQFFGPGTRLTVL.

The J gene is TRBJ2-2, the V gene TRBV5-1, with 7 bases fitting TRBD2. With V trimmed by 4 bases and J by 4 bases, 4 bases remained unmatched. This CDR3 has 14 residues. The germline CDR1 and CDR2 sequences are SGHRS and YFSETQ. CDR3 protein: CASSAGVGTGELFF. DNA of the CDR3: TGCGCCAGCAGCGCGGGAGTAGGCACCGGGGAGCTGTTTTTT.

The rearrangement uses TRBV11-2 and TRBJ1-2; 7 positions match TRBD1. The ends lost 3 bases at V and 4 bases at J; junction bases unmatched: 5. The CDR3 is 14 residues long. Germline loops: CDR1 SGHAT, CDR2 FQNNGV. The CDR3 region has the DNA TGTGCCAGCAGCTTTGGACAGGCCCTCTATGGCTACACCTTC. It codes for CASSFGQALYGYTF.

The genes are TRBV5-1 and TRBJ1-1; TRBD1 agrees at 7 bases. The CDR3 totals 13 residues. Germline CDR1 is SGHRS and CDR2 is YFSETQ. Trimming removed 3 bases from V and 8 bases from J; junction bases left unmatched: 7. The CDR3 loop reads CASSSGDSSEAFF. In DNA, the CDR3 is TGCGCCAGCAGCTCGGGGGACAGCTCAGAAGCTTTCTTT. Full variable domain (outside the CDR3, taken from reference TRBV5-1 and TRBJ1-1): KAGVTQTPRYLIKTRGQQVTLSCSPISGHRSVSWYQQTPGQGLQFLFEYFSETQRNKGNFPGRFSGRQFSNSRSEMNVSTLELGDSALYLCASSSGDSSEAFFGQGTRLTVV.

The chain is built from TRBV28 and TRBJ1-1; 8 nucleotides agree with TRBD1. The germline V gene has CDR1 MDHEN and CDR2 SYDVKM. This CDR3 region has 16 residues. V gave up 4 bases and J gave up 0 bases; unmatched junction bases: 7. CDR3 DNA sequence: TGTGCCAGCAGTTACCCTTGGGGACAGGTGAACACTGAAGCTTTCTTT. Translated: CASSYPWGQVNTEAFF.

The rearrangement joins TRBV5-1 to TRBJ2-7; 10 bases agree with TRBD1. Germline V gene lookup returns CDR1 SGHRS and CDR2 YFSETQ. The CDR3 totals 22 residues. The V gene end was trimmed by 0 bases and the J gene end by 1 base; junction bases not matched to a gene: 22. CDR3: CASSLAGPPGQGRFGFSYEQYF. In DNA form, the CDR3 reads TGCGCCAGCAGCTTGGCGGGTCCCCCGGGACAGGGGCGTTTTGGGTTTTCCTACGAGCAGTACTTC.

This clone has a handful of counts. The gene calls are TRBV27 and TRBJ1-5; D unclear. V was shortened by 6 bases and J by 4 bases, with 13 bases between the two germline ends. The CDR3 is 14 residues long. Germline loops: CDR1 MNHEY, CDR2 SMNVEV (reference sequence). Written as DNA, the CDR3 is TGTGCCAGCAGCTCCCATACGGGAAATCAGCCCCAGCATTTT. This sequence encodes CASSSHTGNQPQHF.

V is TRBV30 and J is TRBJ1-2, with D perhaps TRBD1 (5 bases). The CDR3 loop spans 11 amino acids. Looked up from germline, CDR1 is GTSNPN and CDR2 is SVGIG (reference sequence). V was cut by 8 bases and J by 8 bases, with 15 bases left in between. CDR3 sequence (DNA): TGTGCCGGACCACGGGGGGACGGCTACACCTTC. It is translated as CAGPRGDGYTF.

This chain connects TRBV5-5 to TRBJ2-6, with D perhaps TRBD2 (5 bases). V lost 0 bases and J 0 bases, leaving 10 bases between the germline ends. Germline V gene data show CDR1 as SGHKS and CDR2 as YYEKEE (reference sequence). The length of the CDR3 is 17 residues. CDR3 protein: CASSLEGRGSGANVLTF. The CDR3 nucleotides are TGTGCCAGCAGCTTGGAGGGTCGGGGCTCTGGGGCCAACGTCCTGACTTTC. The full variable domain, rest sourced from reference TRBV5-5 and TRBJ2-6, is DAGVTQSPTHLIKTRGQQVTLRCSPISGHKSVSWYQQVLGQGPQFIFQYYEKEERGRGNFPDRFSARQFPNYSSELNVNALLLGDSALYLCASSLEGRGSGANVLTFGAGSRLTVL.

The chain couples TRBV4-3 to TRBJ2-5, with TRBD1 matching over 10 bases. The V and J ends lost 4 bases and 1 base, in that order; junction bases with no gene match: 6. Germline V CDR1 and CDR2: LGHNA, YSLEER. CDR3 length: 16 amino acids. The CDR3 protein is CASSLRQGAPQETQYF. The CDR3 coding sequence is TGCGCCAGCAGCCTCCGACAGGGGGCCCCCCAAGAGACCCAGTACTTC.

This clone turned up a few times. The chain is built from TRBV7-9 and TRBJ1-3; 8 positions agree with TRBD1. Trimming removed 4 bases from V and 3 bases from J; junction bases left unmatched: 5. The CDR3 spans 15 residues. Germline V lookup: CDR1 SEHNR, CDR2 FQNEAQ (reference sequence). CDR3 loop: CASSYGQGGGNTIYF. The CDR3 DNA reads TGTGCCAGCAGCTATGGACAGGGAGGTGGAAACACCATATATTTT. The complete variable domain, with remaining parts taken from reference TRBV7-9 and TRBJ1-3, reads DTGVSQNPRHKITKRGQNVTFRCDPISEHNRLYWYRQTLGQGPEFLTYFQNEAQLEKSRLLSDRFSAERPKGSFSTLEIQRTEQGDSAMYLCASSYGQGGGNTIYFGEGSWLTVV.

V and J are TRBV4-2 and TRBJ2-1; 7 bases align to TRBD2. The CDR3 is made up of 16 amino acids. V shed 1 base, J shed 8 bases, and the junction held 11 bases outside the gene matches. Germline values: CDR1 LGHNA, CDR2 YNFKEQ. In DNA, the CDR3 is TGTGCCAGCAGCCAAGCGGCCGGGACTACAATTTATGAGCAGTTCTTC. Encoded protein: CASSQAAGTTIYEQFF.

The chain employs TRBV9 and TRBJ2-3; a weak D match, TRBD2 (6 bases). The CDR3 extends over 15 amino acids. CDR1 is SGDLS and CDR2 is YYNGEE in the germline V gene. Trimming pared 2 bases from V and 2 bases from J, leaving 12 bases between. The CDR3 region is CASSVVADPTDTQYF. The CDR3 DNA reads as TGTGCCAGCAGCGTTGTAGCGGACCCCACAGATACGCAGTATTTT. The variable domain in full, completed from reference TRBV9 and TRBJ2-3, reads DSGVTQTPKHLITATGQRVTLRCSPRSGDLSVYWYQQSLDQGLQFLIQYYNGEERAKGNILERFSAQQFPDLHSELNLSSLELGDSALYFCASSVVADPTDTQYFGPGTRLTVL.

This clone was counted between two and nine times. The V gene is TRBV7-9, the J gene TRBJ1-3; a weak D match, TRBD1 (6 bases). Trimming took 5 bases from V and 0 from J, leaving 17 bases between them. This CDR3 is 17 amino acids long. Per germline, CDR1 SEHNR and CDR2 FQNEAQ (reference sequence). CDR3 sequence reads: CASSPRGGEDSGNTIYF. The CDR3, as DNA: TGTGCCAGCAGCCCAAGAGGGGGTGAAGACTCTGGAAACACCATATATTTT.

The V gene is TRBV10-2, the J gene TRBJ1-5; D perhaps matches TRBD1 (5 bases). Looked up from germline, CDR1 is WSHSY and CDR2 is SAAADI. The CDR3 runs 13 residues. V was pared by 3 bases and J by 2 bases, with 5 bases between. The CDR3, as DNA: TGCGCCAGCAGTGAACAGGGCAATCAGCCCCAGCATTTT. Encoded protein: CASSEQGNQPQHF.

The chain recombines TRBV5-1 with TRBJ1-2; D is undetermined. Looked up from germline, CDR1 is SGHRS and CDR2 is YFSETQ. V was trimmed by 4 bases and J by 1 base, leaving 17 bases between them. The CDR3 extends over 16 amino acids. The CDR3 loop reads CASSPSAGQRNYGYTF. The CDR3 region has the DNA TGCGCCAGCAGCCCTTCGGCGGGCCAGCGTAACTATGGCTACACCTTC.

This chain joins TRBV25-1 and TRBJ1-4; D possibly corresponds to TRBD1 (5 bases). Trimming stripped 3 bases from V and 8 bases from J, with 19 bases between. The CDR3 totals 16 residues. CDR1 and CDR2 from the germline V gene are MGHDK and SYGVNS. CDR3 DNA sequence: TGTGCCAGCAGTGACAGACGAAGTGAAAGGGGCGAAAAACTGTTTTTT. This gives the protein CASSDRRSERGEKLFF.

In this sample, this clone turned up once. CDR3 loop: CASSLGAHYGYTF. Here the CDR3 DNA reads TGTGCCAGCAGCTTAGGGGCCCACTATGGCTACACCTTC. V usage is TRBV7-2 and J usage is TRBJ1-2; no clear D gene. Germline values: CDR1 SGHTA, CDR2 FQGNSA. V was shortened by 1 base and J by 3 bases, with 6 bases between the two germline ends. The CDR3 spans 13 residues.

J is TRBJ2-3 and V is TRBV9; D unclear. The CDR3 length is 14 residues. Germline V CDR1 and CDR2: SGDLS, YYNGEE. V was clipped by 3 bases and J by 2 bases, with 10 bases between them. CDR3: CASSGRSHTDTQYF. The CDR3 region has the DNA TGTGCCAGCAGCGGCCGGTCCCACACAGATACGCAGTATTTT.

The chain carries TRBV19 and TRBJ2-6, with D uncertain. Germline-derived CDR1 and CDR2 are LNHDA and SQIVND (reference sequence). Trimming removed 4 bases at V and 0 bases at J, with 10 bases between. CDR3 length: 16 amino acids. The DNA for the CDR3 is TGTGCCAGTAGTACTATGAAAAGCTCTGGGGCCAACGTCCTGACTTTC. Protein: CASSTMKSSGANVLTF.

This clone appeared a single time. The V call is TRBV7-2, the J call TRBJ2-3, with D possibly TRBD1 on 7 matching bases. Looked up from germline, CDR1 is SGHTA and CDR2 is FQGNSA. V gave up 4 bases and J gave up 4 bases, with 18 bases separating them. There are 16 residues in the CDR3. The chain's CDR3 is CASSWLSGGRSDTQYF. In nucleotides, the CDR3 is TGTGCCAGCAGCTGGCTATCAGGGGGGCGCTCAGATACGCAGTATTTT.

The chain has TRBV7-2 and TRBJ1-4; no clear D. Trimming shortened V by 5 bases and J by 2 bases, and 9 bases separated the two germline ends. CDR1 and CDR2 from the germline V gene are SGHTA and FQGNSA. The CDR3 is 14 amino acids. The CDR3 nucleotides read TGTGCCAGCAGCCCCTCCAGTACTAATGAAAAACTGTTTTTT. Protein sequence: CASSPSSTNEKLFF.